This T cell receptor (beta chain) was captured in a study of blood T cell repertoires in COVID-19. Profiled with immunoSEQ multiplex PCR; TCRdb holds only in-frame clones, not every one. The sample records under 300,000 clones, approximately 86% being singletons. This clone was detected ten times or more. Trimming stripped 1 base from V and 0 bases from J, with 4 bases between. Germline CDR1 SGHTA, CDR2 FQGNSA. CDR3 length: 14 residues. Source material: PBMCs or T cells enriched from blood (not recorded which). The TCR sequence derives from a woman aged 25-40 years who had recovered from COVID-19. The J gene is TRBJ1-3, the V gene TRBV7-2; no clear D gene. CDR3 DNA: TGTGCCAGCAGCTTAGGGGCCTCTGGAAACACCATATATTTT. Translation gives CASSLGASGNTIYF.